The 32 T cell receptor beta chains given below trace back to one sample, sequenced in a study of Tregs in tolerant kidney transplant recipients. Recipients received nonmyeloablative bone marrow transplants from related graft donors, with transient mixed chimerism. The assay was immunoSEQ multiplex PCR, and TCRdb's table has in-frame clones only and misses some. The sample includes about 100,000 clones, 80% to 95% of them seen just once. The sample consisted of CD4+ T cells from blood (PBMCs), taken 12 months after the transplant. The source of these receptors is a human patient who received a combined kidney and bone marrow transplant. Some T cells may arise from the graft donor.

This chain connects TRBV7-2 to TRBJ2-7, with D perhaps matching TRBD1 (6 bases). This CDR3 spans 15 amino acids. The ends were cut back, 5 bases at V and 1 base at J, with 15 bases in the middle. Germline CDR1 is SGHTA and CDR2 is FQGNSA. CDR3 DNA sequence: TGTGCCAGCAGCCTACAGCAGGGGCTATCCTACGAGCAGTACTTC. Its translation: CASSLQQGLSYEQYF.

V is TRBV7-9 and J is TRBJ1-4; a possible D gene is TRBD1 (6 bases). V was pared by 7 bases and J by 7 bases, with 13 bases between. CDR1 and CDR2 from the germline V gene are SEHNR and FQNEAQ (reference sequence). CDR3 size: 13 residues. The CDR3 sequence is CASTYREGEKLFF. The CDR3 DNA reads TGTGCCAGCACCTACAGGGAGGGTGAAAAACTGTTTTTT.

The rearrangement links TRBV7-2 to TRBJ2-3; weak D call: TRBD2 (6 bases). Trimming removed 4 bases from V and 6 bases from J, with 8 bases in between. The germline CDR1 and CDR2 sequences are SGHTA and FQGNSA. The CDR3 runs to 12 residues. In DNA form, the CDR3 reads TGTGCCAGCAGCTCGGGGGTTGATACGCAGTATTTT. Amino acids: CASSSGVDTQYF.

The chain recombines TRBV5-1 with TRBJ2-1, with a weak D call TRBD2 (6 bases). Germline loops: CDR1 SGHRS, CDR2 YFSETQ. The CDR3 is 14 amino acids. Trimming pared 4 bases from V and 4 bases from J, leaving 12 bases between. CDR3 bases: TGCGCCAGCAGCGGGGGGAAATCATACAATGAGCAGTTCTTC. Translated, it gives CASSGGKSYNEQFF.

The CDR3 DNA reads TGTGCCAGCAGCCCTGGACAGGGGGCGGACAATGAGCAGTTCTTC. Protein: CASSPGQGADNEQFF. This chain joins TRBV9 and TRBJ2-1; 11 bases are shared with TRBD1. The CDR3 covers 15 residues. Germline assignment: CDR1 SGDLS and CDR2 YYNGEE. Trimming at V came to 4 bases and at J to 5 bases, leaving 5 bases not matched to a gene.

This clone was counted once. The V gene is TRBV7-3, the J gene TRBJ2-1; 8 positions agree with TRBD1. The V gene end was trimmed by 3 bases and the J gene end by 3 bases; junction bases not matched to a gene: 7. Germline lookup yields CDR1 SGHTA and CDR2 FQGTGA. The CDR3 length is 16 residues. The CDR3 bases are TGTGCCAGCAGCTTTACAGGGGGTCCTGGCTACAATGAGCAGTTCTTC. Its protein product is CASSFTGGPGYNEQFF.

The rearrangement joins TRBV6-1 to TRBJ2-7, with 7 nucleotides matching TRBD1. Germline CDR1 reads MNHNS; CDR2 reads SASEGT. CDR3 size: 14 residues. After removal of 6 bases from V and 2 bases from J, the junction contained 7 bases not matched to a gene. As DNA, the CDR3 is TGTGCCAGCAGCCCTGAGACAGGGCCCTACGAGCAGTACTTC. This gives the protein CASSPETGPYEQYF.

CDR3 sequence reads: CASSSPLTEAFF. CDR3 bases: TGTGCCAGCAGCTCCCCCCTGACTGAAGCTTTCTTT. The genes are TRBV7-6 and TRBJ1-1; D gene unclear. Germline V gene sequence: CDR1 SGHVS, CDR2 FNYEAQ. V was pared by 4 bases and J by 5 bases, with 8 bases between. The CDR3 totals 12 residues.

J is TRBJ2-2 and V is TRBV19; D remains unclear. Germline V gene data show CDR1 as LNHDA and CDR2 as SQIVND (reference sequence). The CDR3 is made up of 16 amino acids. The V end was cut by 3 bases, the J end by 8 bases, with 19 bases between. In nucleotides, the CDR3 is TGTGCCAGTAGTATGTATGGAGCCCCTGGAGCTGGGGAGCTGTTTTTT. It yields the protein CASSMYGAPGAGELFF.

V usage is TRBV21-1 and J usage is TRBJ1-3; whether TRBD1, the table's D call, matches the DNA was not checked. TRBV21-1 is a known pseudogene. CDR3 size: 16 residues. For the CDR3, the DNA is TGTGCCAGCAGCAAGAAGGGGGCGAAGTCTGGAAACACCATATATTTT. Its translation: CASSKKGAKSGNTIYF.

The gene calls are TRBV5-1 and TRBJ1-1; D remains ambiguous. CDR3 length equals 13 residues. The ends were cut back, 7 bases at V and 7 bases at J, with 17 bases in the middle. Per germline, CDR1 SGHRS and CDR2 YFSETQ. Here the CDR3 DNA reads TGCGCCAGCTCCCCTGGTCGTCCGGTTGAAGCTTTCTTT. The encoded protein is CASSPGRPVEAFF.

The chain couples TRBV7-2 to TRBJ2-7, with TRBD2 identical over 11 bases. Losses at the gene ends were 3 bases for V and 6 bases for J; bases not matched to a gene: 4. Per germline, CDR1 SGHTA and CDR2 FQGNSA. The CDR3 contains 14 residues. The CDR3 reads CASSLALAGVEQYF. The CDR3 region has the DNA TGTGCCAGCAGCTTGGCACTAGCGGGGGTCGAGCAGTACTTC.

V is TRBV7-2 and J is TRBJ2-1; D not resolved. V was clipped by 5 bases and J by 5 bases, with 13 bases between them. The CDR3 length is 14 residues. From germline, CDR1 is SGHTA and CDR2 FQGNSA. The CDR3 loop is CASSRISANNEQFF. In nucleotides, the CDR3 is TGTGCCAGCAGCCGAATTAGTGCGAACAATGAGCAGTTCTTC.

This chain connects TRBV27 to TRBJ1-1; 7 nucleotides agree with TRBD1. Germline assignment: CDR1 MNHEY and CDR2 SMNVEV (reference sequence). This CDR3 is built from 13 residues. The ends lost 5 bases at V and 3 bases at J; junction bases unmatched: 3. The CDR3 region has the DNA TGTGCCAGCAGTATCAGGGGGTACACTGAAGCTTTCTTT. Amino acids: CASSIRGYTEAFF.

V is TRBV9 and J is TRBJ1-4, with a weak D call TRBD1 (5 bases). Per germline, CDR1 SGDLS and CDR2 YYNGEE. V dropped 3 bases and J dropped 0 bases, with 12 bases sitting between them. The CDR3 sequence is 16 residues long. This CDR3 reads CASSAGVRATNEKLFF. CDR3 DNA sequence: TGTGCCAGCAGCGCGGGGGTCCGGGCAACTAATGAAAAACTGTTTTTT.

The J gene is TRBJ2-5, the V gene TRBV7-8, with 9 bases matching TRBD1. V shed 5 bases and J 2 bases; nucleotides not matched to a gene: 6. The CDR3 length is 15 residues. The germline gives CDR1 SGHVS, CDR2 FQNEAQ. The DNA for the CDR3 is TGTGCCAGCAGCACCCGGGACAGGGAACAAGAGACCCAGTACTTC. This codes for CASSTRDREQETQYF.

The rearrangement uses TRBV11-3 and TRBJ2-4, with D maybe TRBD2 (6 bases). This CDR3 spans 17 amino acids. Trimming stripped 4 bases from V and 0 bases from J, with 16 bases between. Germline loops: CDR1 SGHNT, CDR2 YENEEA. CDR3 nucleotide sequence: TGTGCCAGCAGCTCCCCCACTAGCCCTCTAGCCAAAAACATTCAGTACTTC. Encoded protein: CASSSPTSPLAKNIQYF.

This chain joins TRBV11-3 and TRBJ2-5, with 9 bases fitting TRBD1. The CDR3 is 14 residues long. The germline gives CDR1 SGHNT, CDR2 YENEEA. J was trimmed by 6 bases and V by 2 bases; bases with no gene match: 4. The CDR3 nucleotides are TGTGCCAGCAGCTTAACAGGGGGCATTAAGACCCAGTACTTC. Amino acid sequence: CASSLTGGIKTQYF.

The rearrangement uses TRBV5-4 and TRBJ2-5; 7 bases are a match to TRBD2. The CDR3 length is 13 residues. The J segment lost 5 bases and the V segment lost 4 bases, leaving 5 bases of the junction unmatched. Germline CDR1 and CDR2: SGHNT and YYREEE (reference sequence). In DNA form, the CDR3 reads TGTGCCAGCAGCAAGACTAGCCCCGAGACCCAGTACTTC. Its translation is CASSKTSPETQYF.

This clone came up once. This CDR3 is also generated by other DNA sequences in the sample. The chain joins TRBV30 to TRBJ1-6; 9 nucleotides agree with TRBD1. This CDR3 spans 17 amino acids. Germline V gene data show CDR1 as GTSNPN and CDR2 as SVGIG (reference sequence). J gave up 0 bases and V 7 bases, and 10 bases lay outside the gene matches. The CDR3 loop reads CASEGTGRSSYNSPLHF. The CDR3 nucleotides read TGTGCCTCCGAAGGGACAGGGAGAAGCTCCTATAATTCACCCCTCCACTTT.

The chain is built from TRBV11-2 and TRBJ2-2; TRBD2 agrees at 15 bases. The germline V gene has CDR1 SGHAT and CDR2 FQNNGV. Trimming removed 5 bases from V and 6 bases from J; junction bases left unmatched: 4. The CDR3 spans 16 residues. The CDR3 region is CASSRTSGGAPGELFF. The CDR3 region has the DNA TGTGCCAGCAGCAGGACTAGCGGGGGGGCTCCCGGGGAGCTGTTTTTT.

This sequence joins TRBV28 and TRBJ1-1; D remains ambiguous. The CDR3 loop spans 11 amino acids. CDR1 is MDHEN and CDR2 is SYDVKM in the germline V gene. Trimming took off 5 bases at V and 4 bases at J, with 5 bases between the two ends. CDR3: CASSLPTEAFF. The CDR3 bases are TGTGCCAGCAGTCTCCCCACTGAAGCTTTCTTT.

The chain joins TRBV25-1 to TRBJ1-1, with TRBD1 matching over 9 bases. The CDR3 is 17 amino acids. With V trimmed by 1 base and J by 4 bases, 10 bases remained unmatched. Germline V lookup: CDR1 MGHDK, CDR2 SYGVNS. CDR3 amino acids: CASSEFTGQGGSTEAFF. The CDR3 nucleotides are TGTGCCAGCAGTGAATTCACGGGACAGGGAGGAAGCACTGAAGCTTTCTTT.

The chain uses TRBV6-1 and TRBJ1-2, with 7 bases matching TRBD1. Unmatched junction bases numbered 4, after V lost 7 bases and J lost 2 bases. Germline CDR1 reads MNHNS; CDR2 reads SASEGT. This CDR3 has 13 residues. The CDR3 region has the DNA TGTGCCAGCAAAGGACAGGCGAACTATGGCTACACCTTC. Protein product: CASKGQANYGYTF.

The CDR3 spells CASSSRPTAADTQYF. CDR3 nucleotides: TGTGCCAGCAGCTCACGGCCTACAGCGGCAGATACGCAGTATTTT. The rearrangement links TRBV7-6 to TRBJ2-3, with D possibly TRBD2 on 5 matching bases. The CDR3 totals 15 residues. CDR1 is SGHVS and CDR2 is FNYEAQ in the germline V gene. Trimming removed 4 bases from V and 4 bases from J, with 15 bases in between.

V and J are TRBV18 and TRBJ1-1; TRBD1 agrees at 9 bases. Germline loops: CDR1 KGHSH, CDR2 LQKENI. The CDR3 spans 12 residues. Trimming cost V 3 bases and J 11 bases; bases outside gene matches: 4. The CDR3 is CASSPGDRVAFF. The CDR3 DNA reads as TGTGCCAGCTCACCGGGGGACAGGGTGGCTTTCTTT. Complete variable domain (other parts from reference TRBV18 and TRBJ1-1): NAGVMQNPRHLVRRRGQEARLRCSPMKGHSHVYWYRQLPEEGLKFMVYLQKENIIDESGMPKERFSAEFPKEGPSILRIQQVVRGDSAAYFCASSPGDRVAFFGQGTRLTVV.

The chain employs TRBV6-6 and TRBJ2-3; TRBD1 aligns across 7 bases. Per germline, CDR1 MNHNY and CDR2 SVGAGI (reference sequence). After removal of 2 bases from V and 4 bases from J, the junction contained 3 bases not matched to a gene. The CDR3 runs to 14 residues. The chain's CDR3 is CASSYATGSDTQYF. DNA for the CDR3: TGTGCCAGCAGTTACGCGACAGGGTCAGATACGCAGTATTTT.

The chain carries TRBV6-1 and TRBJ2-7; the D gene is possibly TRBD2 (6 bases). This CDR3 has 11 residues. Trimming removed 10 bases from V and 3 bases from J, with 10 bases in between. Germline loops: CDR1 MNHNS, CDR2 SASEGT. This CDR3 reads CATERVYEQYF. In DNA form, the CDR3 reads TGTGCCACCGAGCGGGTCTACGAGCAGTACTTC.

In its sample, this clone was seen a few times. The rearrangement joins TRBV7-9 to TRBJ1-3; 8 nucleotides agree with TRBD1. This CDR3 has 15 residues. The ends lost 5 bases at V and 2 bases at J; junction bases unmatched: 5. Germline lookup yields CDR1 SEHNR and CDR2 FQNEAQ (reference sequence). CDR3 coding DNA: TGTGCCAGCAGCGACCAACAGGGGGCTGGAAACACCATATATTTT. This codes for CASSDQQGAGNTIYF.

The chain links TRBV12-5 to TRBJ2-1, with TRBD2 matching 15 bases. Germline values: CDR1 LGHNT, CDR2 FRNRAP. This CDR3 is built from 14 residues. The junction had 3 bases not matched to a gene; V was cut back by 5 bases and J by 10 bases. CDR3 DNA sequence: TGTGCTAGTGGTGCGGGGACTAGCGGGGGGGAGCAGTTCTTC. Amino acids: CASGAGTSGGEQFF.

The chain is built from TRBV7-9 and TRBJ2-7, with TRBD2 identical over 14 bases. The CDR3 runs 17 residues. Losses at the gene ends were 5 bases for V and 7 bases for J; bases not matched to a gene: 13. Germline CDR1 SEHNR, CDR2 FQNEAQ (reference sequence). CDR3 sequence reads: CASSPKGLAGEMNEQYF. As DNA, the CDR3 is TGTGCCAGCAGCCCAAAGGGACTAGCGGGAGAAATGAATGAGCAGTACTTC.

The rearrangement uses TRBV7-9 and TRBJ1-6; no reliable D call. Trimming cost V 6 bases and J 8 bases, with 11 bases left between them. Germline values: CDR1 SEHNR, CDR2 FQNEAQ (reference sequence). The CDR3 is 13 amino acids. CDR3 nucleotide sequence: TGTGCCAGCAGTCACGAACTACATTCACCCCTCCACTTT. This sequence encodes CASSHELHSPLHF.